The 3 T cell receptor beta chains listed next were all sequenced from one sample in a study of tissue T cells after allogeneic stem cell transplantation. Profiled with immunoSEQ multiplex PCR; TCRdb holds only in-frame clones, not every one. The sample lists 3,500 to 4,500 clones; more than 40% were seen once. The time point: mouse harvest day 14 after allogeneic transplant. Tail vein injection delivered 10^7 T-cell-depleted bone marrow cells and 10^6 splenic CD5+ T cells. Material: gut tissue. All receptors come from a female BALB/c mouse given C57BL/6 T cells with graft-versus-host disease after an allogeneic hematopoietic cell transplant.

This clone was detected once. Genes and germline come from the mouse. Coverage ceases 1 residue before the CDR3 finishes, and the germline J gene fills in the end. The V gene is TRBV13-2, the J gene TRBJ2-1, with a tentative D call TRBD1 (6 bases). Trimming stripped 2 bases from V and 1 base from J, with 7 bases between. Germline CDR1 is NNHNN and CDR2 is SYGAGS (reference sequence). There are 14 residues in the CDR3. CDR3 protein: CASGERGNYAEQFF. The sequenced part of the CDR3 DNA is TGTGCCAGCGGTGAGAGGGGGAACTATGCTGAGCAGTTC.

Worth noting for this clone: Here the gene names and germline are mouse. The DNA ends 1 residue before the CDR3 does, and the rest of the CDR3 is filled in from the germline J gene. The rearrangement joins TRBV3 to TRBJ1-2; TRBD1 matches 9 bases. The germline gives CDR1 SNHLY, CDR2 FYNGKV (reference sequence). There are 14 residues in the CDR3. J lost 3 bases, V lost 4 bases, and 3 bases had no gene match. The DNA read from the CDR3 is TGTGCCAGCAGCTCGACAGGGGGATACTCCGACTACACC. It specifies CASSSTGGYSDYT. The full CDR3 protein is CASSSTGGYSDYTF.

Points on this clone: The gene names here belong to mouse. The read gets to within 1 residue of the CDR3 end, and the germline J gene fills in the rest. V usage is TRBV16 and J usage is TRBJ2-5; 8 bases align to TRBD1. The junction had 5 bases not matched to a gene; V was cut back by 5 bases and J by 4 bases. Germline values: CDR1 SGHSA, CDR2 FRNQAP. This CDR3 region has 14 residues. Incomplete CDR3 DNA: TGTGCAAGCAGCACGCGGACAGGGAAAGACACCCAGTAC. Translated: CASSTRTGKDTQY. The full CDR3 is CASSTRTGKDTQYF.